This note documents a single TCR beta chain sequence. Which antigen it targets is not known. No base qualities exist here, and no much larger clone lies one base off it. This specimen comes from a study of cytomegalovirus exposure and HLA in healthy donors (TCRdb year 2017). Concerning the study at large: An earlier analysis of roughly 570 of the donors reported about 260 Gb of sequence data and some 110 million unique TCR beta sequences obtained from about 170 million T cells. An earlier analysis of 450 to 750 of the donors used high-throughput TCR beta sequencing to judge whether each TCR beta V gene segment behaved as functional or pseudogenic. Of the roughly 410 genotyped donors, more than 75% were placed in the genetic ancestry cluster associated with self-reported Caucasian donors. In addition to the first cohort of roughly 670 subjects, a separate validation cohort of over 90 different subjects was used. In a later analysis, previously published TCR beta repertoires from some 640 donors were re-analyzed and high-resolution HLA genotyping was added so that TCR occurrence patterns could be studied. Alongside the repertoire data, information on donor age, sex, ethnicity and CMV serostatus was compiled. The later analysis used no new phenotypic data to find candidate immune exposures, relying instead on TCR beta sequences and their occurrence across donors. The study aimed to test whether cataloging public T cell receptors could reveal signatures of past pathogen exposure. Across some 400 genotyped donors of the cohort, an average of approximately 240,000 unique TCR beta nucleotide sequences per donor were sequenced, and around 20% of those sequences were non-productive. Using immunosequencing, the study profiled T cell repertoires from 500 to 800 subjects and related those repertoires to cytomegalovirus serostatus. HLA typing included class I and class II loci at four-digit resolution. Typing coverage varied by locus: roughly 620-640 donors for A, B, C, DRB1 and DQB1; roughly 520 for DQA1; approximately 570 for DPA1; 450 to 480 for DPB1. Every discovery cohort repertoire had been produced on one sequencing platform. Genome-wide SNP genotypes for about 60% of the roughly 700 donors were used in a later genetic analysis, which treated that subset as a discovery cohort. Roughly 320 gigabases of sequencing data and roughly 80 million unique TCR sequences made up an early release that covered 500 to 700 HLA-typed donors. Roughly five DR-DQ haplotypes were handled as single units for association and clustering because linkage in the cohort was strong. High-throughput TCR immunosequencing, statistical association of individual TCRs with disease status, and machine learning were combined to predict cytomegalovirus infection status. Broad study findings and their caveats: Because some donors lacked HLA typing at each locus, the association tests relied only on the typed subset. The classifier was reported to diagnose cytomegalovirus status with high specificity and sensitivity in both the original cohort and the validation cohort. The authors suggested that the approach could potentially be generalized to other disease states and immunological phenotypes. In a later genetic analysis, fewer N-insertions in productive TCRs were reported among donors in an Asian-associated ancestry cluster than the roughly 700-donor mean. Roughly uniform sequencing depth across donors was assumed in presence/absence analyses, although this assumption may not hold. In an earlier analysis of 587 of the donors, most TCR beta V segments appeared in productive rearrangements about 87% or about 30% of the time, broadly matching IMGT annotations. In this cohort, only TCR beta chains were sequenced, and detectable features were limited by the absence of alpha or paired-chain data. Approximately 16 rarely observed V segments, including chromosome 9 orphons, were excluded from the earlier analysis of several hundred of the donors because counts were too low. In the study, roughly 160 TCR beta chains were listed as associated with cytomegalovirus. A further reported finding was that TCR beta sequences accurately predicted the HLA-A and HLA-B alleles for most subjects in the first cohort. A later analysis found that TCR association rates varied across HLA loci, with DRB1 alleles showing the most associated TCRs and HLA-C alleles the fewest. A later analysis reported that several top co-occurrence clusters appeared linked to parvovirus B19, influenza, CMV and Epstein-Barr virus. In vitro tests confirmed that three of the cytomegalovirus-associated TCR beta chains recognize cytomegalovirus antigens. Correlated functional status among segregating V segments might be attributable to linkage disequilibrium, but an unknown experimental factor could not be ruled out. In a later analysis, HLA-associated TCR beta chains were found to be more clonally expanded and to have lower generation probabilities than equally common non-associated chains. In a later genetic analysis, a missense DCLRE1C variant was associated with V-gene and J-gene trimming of TCR beta chains, and the association was replicated in an independent cohort. CMV serostatus was the only immune exposure information available for the cohort. Specific HLA alleles were associated with roughly 17,000 TCR beta sequences at a false discovery rate of 0.05 in a later analysis. Most TCR sequences were seen in very few donors, while some public TCRs were found in many individuals. Most CMV-associated TCR beta chains appeared to be HLA-restricted in a later analysis, and the HLA associations seemed to be driven largely by CMV exposure. Some IMGT-functional V segments, including TRBV6-2 and TRBV6-3, could not be distinguished by the 87-base-pair reads and were therefore excluded. When HLA alleles, especially DR and DQ, strongly co-occurred, TCR associations were difficult to assign to individual alleles. The sequencing pipeline was judged likely to have produced a cluster of highly shared sequence variants as a technical artifact.

The cohort consisted of 600 or so healthy bone marrow donors. Cohort members were all nominally healthy when sampled, although unrecorded immune exposures were likely present. The donor was CMV seropositive and was included in the group of 250 to 350 seropositive cohort members. Every donor gave a peripheral blood sample, and the peripheral blood mononuclear cells from that sample were used for TCR beta sequencing. The Qiagen DNeasy Blood Extraction Kit was used to extract genomic DNA from the blood cell samples. From the germline V gene, CDR1 is SGHRS and CDR2 is YFSETQ. Spanning cysteine to phenylalanine, the CDR3 consists of 15 amino acids. Solely the CDR3 DNA is kept, with 45 bases framed from the first base. V ends up 3 bases short and J 4 bases short, with an unmatched junction base count of 9. Receptors were amplified or captured by the immunoSEQ multiplex PCR assay. For the multiplex PCR, a mixture combining 60 forward primers for TCR Vbeta segments and 13 reverse primers for TCR Jbeta segments was used. A multiplex PCR assay on genomic DNA amplified the CDR3 region of rearranged TCR beta genes. Amplified TCR beta libraries were sequenced as 87-base-pair reads on the Illumina HiSeq System. As for the authors' bioinformatics: In a later analysis, 70 million to 95 million unique TCR beta chains were counted across the roughly 670 repertoires, and roughly 11 million of these chains were shared by at least two donors. Raw reads were error-corrected and collapsed into unique sequences by a nearest-neighbor algorithm in which closely related sequences were merged to remove PCR and sequencing errors. V, D and J gene segments were assigned by aligning CDR3 sequences to IMGT reference sequences. Each retained sequence needed at least a six-nucleotide match to both a V gene segment and a J gene segment. A rearrangement counted as productive if the CDR3 had no stop codons and remained in frame with V and J, and every other rearrangement counted as non-productive. CDR3 was defined according to IMGT convention as the region running from the second conserved V-encoded cysteine to the conserved J-encoded phenylalanine. In an earlier analysis of just under 600 of the donors, sequences lacking an unambiguous match to a single V gene segment were excluded. An earlier analysis of several hundred of the donors classified V segments as functional when productive rearrangements were above 56.7% and as segregating when the standard deviation between donors was above 5%. A statistical classification framework was developed to diagnose cytomegalovirus status using the catalog of TCR beta chain sequences. V and J gene assignment, in a later analysis, came from comparing TCR nucleotide sequences with IMGT/GENE-DB human TR gene sequences. The TCRdist pipeline was used in a later analysis to assign CDR3 sequences and most-parsimonious VDJ recombination scenarios. In a later analysis, each TCR beta chain was defined by its CDR3 amino acid sequence together with its V-gene family, and reads without a unique V-gene family were excluded. In a later analysis, around 600 highly shared, low-generation-probability nucleotide sequences were removed to address suspected cross-contamination and a sequencing artifact. A later analysis calculated a clonal expansion index for each public chain from normalized within-repertoire ranks of inferred template counts. Generation probabilities in a later analysis came from a VDJ recombination model fitted to out-of-frame rearrangements, and those results were checked against IGoR. Hypergeometric tests were used in a later analysis to score TCR-TCR, TCR-HLA and TCR-CMV co-occurrence, with a repertoire-size bias correction applied to the TCR pairs. To estimate false discovery rates, a later analysis permuted the HLA or CMV assignments 20 times. In a later analysis, co-occurring TCRs were grouped using DBSCAN, with TCRdist sequence similarity added in when clustering inside HLA-allele-positive subsets. Co-occurrence clustering excluded repertoires with fewer than 30,000 or more than 120,000 public chains, plus five with anomalous nucleotide sharing. This is the immuneACCESS table as TCRdb keeps it, with only in-frame sequences that have V and J called. A part of the clones is gone; compared with another copy, unresolved V genes explain less than half, and the rest is unexplained. The V and J calls and clone size are taken from that table; D and trimming were inferred from the DNA. The sample has under 200,000 clones on record, approximately 77% of them singletons. The ten largest clones add up to roughly 7.4% of the sample.

The sequenced sample was PBMCs. This chain is built from TRBV5-1 and TRBJ2-5, with 7 bases in between that match TRBD2. The TCR sequence derives from a male donor in good health and CMV-seropositive. The CDR3 region: CASSSGTTIVETQYF. The bases read TGCGCCAGCAGCTCCGGGACTACCATAGTAGAGACCCAGTACTTC.